The clone carrying this T cell receptor (beta chain) showed up many times. The antigen remains unidentified. The record originates from a study of T cells in Graves' hyperthyroidism and ophthalmopathy. Study-wide context: Peripheral blood draws took place at initial diagnosis, ahead of any treatment.

RNA transcripts yielded amplified TCR beta CDR3 regions. First-round RT-PCR of the TCR CDR3 relied on the HTBI primer set. A single record per CDR3 protein comes from TCRdb applying MiXCR to the multiplex PCR reads. The table lists about 180,000 distinct CDR3 sequences, about 17% of them singletons. The study, taken as a whole, reports: From stable hyperthyroidism, ophthalmopathy was set apart by a 13 V-J model. Onset of ophthalmopathy came a median approximately 6.5 months after the model predicted it.

There are 12 residues in the CDR3. Trimming removed 3 bases at V and 6 bases at J, with 8 bases between. This TCR was sampled from a woman aged 45 to 65 with Graves' hyperthyroidism. This chain joins TRBV12-3 or TRBV12-4 and TRBJ1-2; D remains ambiguous. Sequencing was done on a sample of blood. The DNA for the CDR3 is TGTGCCAGCAGTTTCCGTTTGAATGGCTACACCTTC. Amino acids: CASSFRLNGYTF.